This paragraph reports one TCR beta chain. The antigen remains undetermined. The data were taken from a study of response to subunit inactivated influenza vaccine. Notes on the study in general: Authors proposed each seasonal influenza vaccination draws in few new T cells.

This CDR3 contains 15 residues. V was trimmed by 0 bases and J by 5 bases, leaving 14 bases between them. Germline values: CDR1 SGHRS, CDR2 YFSETQ. A single record per CDR3 protein comes from TCRdb applying MiXCR to the RT-PCR reads. The sample comprises under 550,000 distinct CDR3 sequences, around 8% of which are singletons, and approximately 13% rests with the top ten. The source material was PBMCs from blood, sampled roughly 24 months after vaccination. V gene TRBV5-1 combines with J gene TRBJ2-5, with a weak D call TRBD2 (6 bases). The sequence was obtained from a man aged 50-75 years who received an inactivated influenza vaccine. The DNA for the CDR3 is TGCGCCAGCAGCTTGGCTGGGACGGAGGGGGAGACCCAGTACTTC. Its translation: CASSLAGTEGETQYF. The full variable domain, in which reference TRBV5-1 and TRBJ2-5 provide the parts outside the CDR3, is KAGVTQTPRYLIKTRGQQVTLSCSPISGHRSVSWYQQTPGQGLQFLFEYFSETQRNKGNFPGRFSGRQFSNSRSEMNVSTLELGDSALYLCASSLAGTEGETQYFGPGTRLLVL.